This TCR beta chain was retrieved from a study of T cells in Graves' hyperthyroidism and ophthalmopathy. Across the whole study: Peripheral blood specimens were obtained at initial diagnosis, prior to any treatment. Study-wide points: The model anticipated ophthalmopathy a median about 6.5 months pre-onset. Ophthalmopathy and stable hyperthyroidism were separated by a 13 V-J model.

Germline V CDR1 and CDR2: DFQATT, SNEGSKA (reference sequence). The CDR3 has 14 residues. The trim removed 2 bases at V and 5 bases at J, leaving 7 bases unmatched. TCR beta CDR3 region amplification was performed from RNA transcripts. The primer set for the first-round RT-PCR of the TCR CDR3 was HTBI. TCRdb recomputed calls from the multiplex PCR reads with MiXCR, one row per CDR3 protein. The table records nearly 600,000 distinct CDR3 sequences, about 15% of them present only once. This clonotype was observed at least ten times. What it binds is not known. This chain joins TRBV20-1 and TRBJ1-1, with 8 positions matching TRBD1. The sequenced sample was blood. The sequence derives from a woman aged 25 to 39 with Graves' hyperthyroidism that later progressed to Graves' ophthalmopathy. CDR3 residues: CSARQGAPGTEAFF. The CDR3 nucleotides are TGCAGTGCTAGACAGGGGGCGCCGGGAACTGAAGCTTTCTTT.